This T cell receptor (beta chain) was found in a study of T cell responses to AZD1222 COVID-19 vaccine. CDR1 and CDR2 (germline): MNHEY, SVGAGI. This CDR3 spans 14 amino acids. Trimming stripped 0 bases from V and 8 bases from J, with 13 bases between. Some clones are missing from TCRdb's copy, which holds only in-frame ones; the method was immunoSEQ multiplex PCR. The table includes 200,000 or so clones, approximately 93% detected once. The receptor was isolated from an adult who received the AZD1222 COVID-19 vaccine. J is TRBJ1-2 and V is TRBV6-5; D is uncertain. This specimen consisted of peripheral blood, obtained 28 days after the second AZD1222 dose. CDR3 residues: CASSYSLTRGGYTF. The CDR3 bases are TGTGCCAGCAGTTACTCATTAACGCGAGGGGGCTACACCTTC.